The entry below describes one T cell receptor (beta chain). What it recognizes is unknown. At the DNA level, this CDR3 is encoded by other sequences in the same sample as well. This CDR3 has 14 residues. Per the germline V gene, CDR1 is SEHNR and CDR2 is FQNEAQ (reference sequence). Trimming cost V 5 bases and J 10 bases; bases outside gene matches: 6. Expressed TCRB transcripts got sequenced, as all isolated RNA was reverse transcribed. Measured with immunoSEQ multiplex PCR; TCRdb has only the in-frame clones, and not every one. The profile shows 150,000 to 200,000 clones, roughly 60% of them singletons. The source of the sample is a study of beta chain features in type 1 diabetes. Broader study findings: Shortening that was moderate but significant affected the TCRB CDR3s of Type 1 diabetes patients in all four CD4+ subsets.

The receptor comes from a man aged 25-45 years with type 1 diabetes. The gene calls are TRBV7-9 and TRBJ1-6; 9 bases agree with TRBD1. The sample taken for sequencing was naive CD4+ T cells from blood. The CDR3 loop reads CASSRGQGHSPLHF. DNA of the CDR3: TGTGCCAGCAGCCGGGGACAGGGCCACTCACCCCTCCACTTT.